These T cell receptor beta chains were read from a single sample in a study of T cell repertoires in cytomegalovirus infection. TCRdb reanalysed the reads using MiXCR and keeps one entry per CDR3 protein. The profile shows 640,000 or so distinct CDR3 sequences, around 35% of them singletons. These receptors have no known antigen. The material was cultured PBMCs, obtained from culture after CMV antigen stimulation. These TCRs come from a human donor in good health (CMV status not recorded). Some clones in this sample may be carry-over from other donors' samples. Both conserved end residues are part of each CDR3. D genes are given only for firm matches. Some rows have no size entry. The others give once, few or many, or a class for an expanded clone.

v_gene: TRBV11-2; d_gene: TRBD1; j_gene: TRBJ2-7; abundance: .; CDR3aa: CASSSISGQGYEQYF; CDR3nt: TGTGCCAGCAGCTCAATATCGGGACAGGGCTACGAGCAGTACTTC
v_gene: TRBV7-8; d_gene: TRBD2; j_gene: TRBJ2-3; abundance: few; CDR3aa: CASSLYGTSGGASTDTQYF; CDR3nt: TGTGCCAGCAGCTTATACGGGACTAGCGGGGGGGCTAGCACAGATACGCAGTATTTT
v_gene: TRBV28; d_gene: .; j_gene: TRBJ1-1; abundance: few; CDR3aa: CASSYGNTEAFF; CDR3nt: TGTGCCAGCAGTTATGGGAACACTGAAGCTTTCTTT
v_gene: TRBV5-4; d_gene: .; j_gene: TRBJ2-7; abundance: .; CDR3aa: CASSLKSRGRLYEQYF; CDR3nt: TGTGCCAGCAGCTTGAAATCCAGGGGACGGCTTTACGAGCAGTACTTC
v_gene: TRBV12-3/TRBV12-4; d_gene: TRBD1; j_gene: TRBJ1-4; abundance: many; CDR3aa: CASSPRTGYNEKLFF; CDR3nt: TGTGCCAGCAGTCCTCGGACAGGGTATAATGAAAAACTGTTTTTT
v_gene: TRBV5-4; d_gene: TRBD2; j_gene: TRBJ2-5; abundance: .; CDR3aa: CASTREGQTQYF; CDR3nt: TGTGCCAGCACCCGGGAGGGTCAAACCCAGTACTTC
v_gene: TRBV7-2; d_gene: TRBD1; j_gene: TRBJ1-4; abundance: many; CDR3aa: CASTPNAGGSEKLFF; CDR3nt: TGTGCCAGCACCCCCAACGCAGGGGGGAGTGAAAAACTGTTTTTT
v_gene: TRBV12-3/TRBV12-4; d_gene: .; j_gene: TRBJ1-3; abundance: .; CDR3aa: CASSSLWAGNTIYF; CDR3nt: TGTGCCAGCAGTTCCTTATGGGCTGGAAACACCATATATTTT
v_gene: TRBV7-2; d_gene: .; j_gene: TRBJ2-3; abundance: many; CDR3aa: CASSPRANTDTQYF; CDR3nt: TGTGCCAGCAGCCCGAGAGCTAACACAGATACGCAGTATTTT
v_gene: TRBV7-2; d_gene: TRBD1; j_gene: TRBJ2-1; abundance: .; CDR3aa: CASSSGQGPYNEQFF; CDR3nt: TGTGCCAGCAGCTCGGGACAGGGACCCTACAATGAGCAGTTCTTC
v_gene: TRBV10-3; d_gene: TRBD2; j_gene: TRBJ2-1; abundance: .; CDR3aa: CAISESTSSYNEQFF; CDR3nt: TGTGCCATCAGTGAGTCGACTAGCAGCTACAATGAGCAGTTCTTC
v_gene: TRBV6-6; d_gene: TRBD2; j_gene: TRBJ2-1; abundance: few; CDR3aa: CASSYSGRGSKFF; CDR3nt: TGTGCCAGCAGTTATAGCGGGAGGGGTTCTAAGTTCTTC
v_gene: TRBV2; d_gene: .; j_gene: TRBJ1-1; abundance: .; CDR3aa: CASRNRAMNTEAFF; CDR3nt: TGTGCCAGCAGGAACAGAGCTATGAACACTGAAGCTTTCTTT
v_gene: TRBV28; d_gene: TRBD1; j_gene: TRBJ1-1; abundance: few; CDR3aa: CASSLSRTGAETEAFF; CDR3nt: TGTGCCAGCAGTTTATCCCGGACAGGGGCTGAGACTGAAGCTTTCTTT
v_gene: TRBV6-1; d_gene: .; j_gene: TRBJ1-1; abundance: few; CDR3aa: CASSEGVMIGQPEAFF; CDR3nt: TGTGCCAGCAGTGAAGGGGTGATGATCGGACAGCCTGAAGCTTTCTTT
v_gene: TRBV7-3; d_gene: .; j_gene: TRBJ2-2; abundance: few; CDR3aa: CASSIRLSENTGELFF; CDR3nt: TGTGCCAGCAGCATCCGACTGAGCGAAAACACCGGGGAGCTGTTTTTT
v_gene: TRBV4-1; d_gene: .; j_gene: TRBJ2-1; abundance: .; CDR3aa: CASSLADKISSYNEQFF; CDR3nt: TGCGCCAGCAGCCTTGCCGACAAGATAAGCTCCTACAATGAGCAGTTCTTC
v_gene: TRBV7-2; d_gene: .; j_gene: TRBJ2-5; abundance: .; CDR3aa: CASSLGPGETQYF; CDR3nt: TGTGCCAGCAGCTTAGGTCCTGGAGAGACCCAGTACTTC
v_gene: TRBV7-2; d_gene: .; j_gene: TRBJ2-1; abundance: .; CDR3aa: CASSPAGTIVYNEQFF; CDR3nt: TGTGCCAGCAGCCCGGCCGGGACAATAGTGTACAATGAGCAGTTCTTC
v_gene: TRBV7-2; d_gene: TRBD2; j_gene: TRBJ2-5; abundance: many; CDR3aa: CASSKTAGGAGETQYF; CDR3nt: TGTGCCAGCTCCAAGACCGCGGGGGGGGCAGGAGAGACCCAGTACTTC
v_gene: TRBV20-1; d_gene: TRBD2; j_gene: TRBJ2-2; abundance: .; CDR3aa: CSAEEGGRGRAGTGELFF; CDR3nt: TGCAGTGCCGAGGAAGGGGGTCGCGGGAGGGCTGGCACCGGGGAGCTGTTTTTT
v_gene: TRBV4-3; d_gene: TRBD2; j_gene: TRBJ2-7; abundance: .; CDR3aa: CASSQDPSGDSGEQYF; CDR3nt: TGCGCCAGCAGCCAAGATCCTAGCGGGGACTCGGGAGAGCAGTACTTC
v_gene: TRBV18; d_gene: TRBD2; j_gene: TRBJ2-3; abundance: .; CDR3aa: CASSPNDGGRTDTQYF; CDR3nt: TGTGCCAGCTCACCGAATGACGGCGGGAGGACAGATACGCAGTATTTT
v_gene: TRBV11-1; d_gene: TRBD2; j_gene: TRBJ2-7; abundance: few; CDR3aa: CASSFKPGGWEQYF; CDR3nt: TGTGCCAGCAGCTTCAAACCGGGAGGCTGGGAGCAGTACTTC
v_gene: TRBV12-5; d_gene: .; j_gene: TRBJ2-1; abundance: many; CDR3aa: CASESGRSSYNEQFF; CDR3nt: TGTGCTAGTGAGAGCGGGCGGAGCTCCTACAATGAGCAGTTCTTC
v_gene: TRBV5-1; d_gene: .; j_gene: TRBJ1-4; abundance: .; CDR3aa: CASSLGEEEKLFF; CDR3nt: TGCGCCAGCAGCCTAGGGGAAGAAGAAAAACTGTTTTTT